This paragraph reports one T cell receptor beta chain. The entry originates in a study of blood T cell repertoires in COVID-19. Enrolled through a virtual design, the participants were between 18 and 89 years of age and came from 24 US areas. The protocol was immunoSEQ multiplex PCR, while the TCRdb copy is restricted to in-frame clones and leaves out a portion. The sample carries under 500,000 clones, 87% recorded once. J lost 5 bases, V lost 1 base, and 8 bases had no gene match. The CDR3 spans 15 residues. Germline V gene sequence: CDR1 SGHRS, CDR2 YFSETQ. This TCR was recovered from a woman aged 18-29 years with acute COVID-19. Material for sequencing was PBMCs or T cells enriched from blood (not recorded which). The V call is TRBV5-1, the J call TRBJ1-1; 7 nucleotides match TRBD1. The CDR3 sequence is CASSLYPGGETEAFF. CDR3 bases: TGCGCCAGCAGCTTGTATCCAGGGGGAGAAACTGAAGCTTTCTTT.